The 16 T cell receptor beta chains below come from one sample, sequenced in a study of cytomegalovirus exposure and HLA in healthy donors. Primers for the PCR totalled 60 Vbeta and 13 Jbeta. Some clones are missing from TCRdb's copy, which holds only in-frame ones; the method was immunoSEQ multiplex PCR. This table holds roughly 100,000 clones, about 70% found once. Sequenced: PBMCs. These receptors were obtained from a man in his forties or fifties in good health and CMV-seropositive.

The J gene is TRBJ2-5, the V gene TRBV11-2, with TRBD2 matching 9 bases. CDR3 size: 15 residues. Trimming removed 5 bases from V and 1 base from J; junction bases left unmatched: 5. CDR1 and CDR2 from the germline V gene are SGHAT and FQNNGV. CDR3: CASSLSGGFQETQYF. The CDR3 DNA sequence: TGTGCCAGCAGCCTCAGCGGGGGGTTCCAAGAGACCCAGTACTTC.

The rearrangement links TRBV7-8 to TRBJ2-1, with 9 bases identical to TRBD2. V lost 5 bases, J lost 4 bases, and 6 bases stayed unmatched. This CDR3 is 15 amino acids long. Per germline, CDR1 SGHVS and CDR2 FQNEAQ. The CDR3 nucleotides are TGTGCCAGCAGCGCGAGCGGGGGGCCTTACAATGAGCAGTTCTTC. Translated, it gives CASSASGGPYNEQFF.

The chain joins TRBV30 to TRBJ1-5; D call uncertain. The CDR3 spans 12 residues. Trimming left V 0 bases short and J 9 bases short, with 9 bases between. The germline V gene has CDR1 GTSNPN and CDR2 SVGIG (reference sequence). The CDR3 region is CAWSVPPRPQHF. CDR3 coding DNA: TGTGCCTGGAGTGTACCCCCGAGGCCCCAGCATTTT.

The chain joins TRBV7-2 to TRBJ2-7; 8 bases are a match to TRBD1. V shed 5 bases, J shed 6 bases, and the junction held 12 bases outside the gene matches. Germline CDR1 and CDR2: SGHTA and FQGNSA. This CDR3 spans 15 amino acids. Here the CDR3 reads CASSTAGTGGSEQYF. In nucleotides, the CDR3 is TGTGCCAGCAGCACCGCGGGAACAGGGGGATCCGAGCAGTACTTC.

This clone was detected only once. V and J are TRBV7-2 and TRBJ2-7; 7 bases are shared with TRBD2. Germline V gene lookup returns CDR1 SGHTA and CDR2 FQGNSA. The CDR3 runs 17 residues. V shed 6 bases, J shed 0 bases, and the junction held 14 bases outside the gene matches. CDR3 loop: CASSFRTAGDYSYEQYF. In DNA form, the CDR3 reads TGTGCCAGCAGTTTCCGGACGGCGGGGGACTACTCCTACGAGCAGTACTTC.

The CDR3 bases are TGCGCCAGCAGCTTAGGAGGGGGCGGTGCGGGCATTCAGTACTTC. It specifies CASSLGGGGAGIQYF. The rearrangement joins TRBV5-1 to TRBJ2-4; the D gene is possibly TRBD1 (7 bases). CDR3 size: 15 residues. Germline V gives CDR1 SGHRS, CDR2 YFSETQ. V gave up 2 bases and J gave up 9 bases, with 18 bases separating them.

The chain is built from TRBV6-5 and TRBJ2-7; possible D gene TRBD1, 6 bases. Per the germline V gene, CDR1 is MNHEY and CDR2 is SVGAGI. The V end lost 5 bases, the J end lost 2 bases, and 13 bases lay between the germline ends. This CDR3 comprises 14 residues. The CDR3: CASSALTGTYEQYF. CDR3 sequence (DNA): TGTGCCAGCAGTGCCTTAACAGGGACCTACGAGCAGTACTTC.

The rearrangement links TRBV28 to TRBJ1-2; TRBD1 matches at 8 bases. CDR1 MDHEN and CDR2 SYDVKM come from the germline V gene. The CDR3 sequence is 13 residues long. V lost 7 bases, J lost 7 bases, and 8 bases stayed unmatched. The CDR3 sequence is CASTSQGAFGYTF. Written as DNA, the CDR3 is TGTGCCAGCACATCTCAGGGGGCTTTTGGCTACACCTTC.

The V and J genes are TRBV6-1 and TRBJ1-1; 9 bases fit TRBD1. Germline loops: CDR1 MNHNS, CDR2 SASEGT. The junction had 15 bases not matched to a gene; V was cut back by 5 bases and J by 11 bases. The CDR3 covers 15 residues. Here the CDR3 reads CASSRRGQGQSWAFF. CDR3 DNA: TGTGCCAGCAGTCGTCGAGGACAGGGGCAATCTTGGGCTTTCTTT.

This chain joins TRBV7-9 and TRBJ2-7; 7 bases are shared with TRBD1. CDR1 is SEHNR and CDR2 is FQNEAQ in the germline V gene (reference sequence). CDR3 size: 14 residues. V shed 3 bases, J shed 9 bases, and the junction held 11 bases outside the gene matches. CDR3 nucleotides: TGTGCCAGCAGCTTCCGACAGGGCGGCCTGGGGCAGTACTTC. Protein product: CASSFRQGGLGQYF. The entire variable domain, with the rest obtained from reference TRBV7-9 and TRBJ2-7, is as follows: DTGVSQNPRHKITKRGQNVTFRCDPISEHNRLYWYRQTLGQGPEFLTYFQNEAQLEKSRLLSDRFSAERPKGSFSTLEIQRTEQGDSAMYLCASSFRQGGLGQYFGPGTRLTVT.

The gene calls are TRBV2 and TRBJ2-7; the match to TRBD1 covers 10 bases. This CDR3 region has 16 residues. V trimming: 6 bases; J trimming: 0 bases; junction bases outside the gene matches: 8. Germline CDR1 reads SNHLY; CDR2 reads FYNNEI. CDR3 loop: CASRPPRDRGSYEQYF. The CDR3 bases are TGTGCCAGCAGGCCCCCCCGGGACAGGGGCTCCTACGAGCAGTACTTC.

The CDR3 DNA reads as TGTGCCAGCAGCTTGGGACACCCCAACCGCGGTGGCTACACCTTC. Protein: CASSLGHPNRGGYTF. The J gene is TRBJ1-2, the V gene TRBV9, with D perhaps matching TRBD1 (6 bases). V lost 4 bases, J lost 7 bases, and 20 bases lay in between. The germline gives CDR1 SGDLS, CDR2 YYNGEE. The CDR3 totals 15 residues.

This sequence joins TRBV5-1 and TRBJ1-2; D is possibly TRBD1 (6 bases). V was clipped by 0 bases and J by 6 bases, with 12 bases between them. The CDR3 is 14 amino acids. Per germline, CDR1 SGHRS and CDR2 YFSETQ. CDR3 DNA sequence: TGCGCCAGCAGCTTGGTCGGCAGGGGCCATGGCTACACCTTC. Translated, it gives CASSLVGRGHGYTF.

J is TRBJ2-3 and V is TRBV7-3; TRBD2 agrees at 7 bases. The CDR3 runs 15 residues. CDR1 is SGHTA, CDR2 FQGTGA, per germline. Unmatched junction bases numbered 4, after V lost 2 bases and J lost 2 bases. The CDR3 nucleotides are TGTGCCAGCAGCTTAGCGGGGGATATCACAGATACGCAGTATTTT. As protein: CASSLAGDITDTQYF.

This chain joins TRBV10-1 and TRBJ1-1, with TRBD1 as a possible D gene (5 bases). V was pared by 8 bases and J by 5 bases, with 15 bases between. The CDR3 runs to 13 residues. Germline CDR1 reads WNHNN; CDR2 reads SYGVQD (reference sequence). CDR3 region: CASGLGPGTEAFF. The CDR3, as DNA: TGCGCCAGCGGCCTGGGGCCAGGGACTGAAGCTTTCTTT.

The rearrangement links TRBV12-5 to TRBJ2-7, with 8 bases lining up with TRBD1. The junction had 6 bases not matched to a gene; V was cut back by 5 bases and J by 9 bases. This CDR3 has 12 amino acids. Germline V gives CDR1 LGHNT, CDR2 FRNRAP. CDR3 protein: CASGRTGWAQYF. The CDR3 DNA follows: TGTGCTAGTGGTCGGACAGGGTGGGCGCAGTACTTC.